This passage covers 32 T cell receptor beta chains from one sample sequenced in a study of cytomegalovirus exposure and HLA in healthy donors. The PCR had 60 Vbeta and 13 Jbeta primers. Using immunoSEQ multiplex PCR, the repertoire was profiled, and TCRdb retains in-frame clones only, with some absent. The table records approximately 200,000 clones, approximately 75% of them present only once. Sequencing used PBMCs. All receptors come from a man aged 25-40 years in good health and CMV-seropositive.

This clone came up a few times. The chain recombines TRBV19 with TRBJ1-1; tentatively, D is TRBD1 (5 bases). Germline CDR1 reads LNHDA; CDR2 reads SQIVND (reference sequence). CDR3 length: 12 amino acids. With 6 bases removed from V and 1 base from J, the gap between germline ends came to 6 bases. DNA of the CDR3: TGTGCCAGTAGGGACAAGAACACTGAAGCTTTCTTT. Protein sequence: CASRDKNTEAFF.

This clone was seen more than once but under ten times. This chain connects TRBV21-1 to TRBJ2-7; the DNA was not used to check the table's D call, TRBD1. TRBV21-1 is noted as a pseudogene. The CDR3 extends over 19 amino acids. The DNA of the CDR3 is TGTGCCAGCAGCAAGGCACTCCGGGACAGGGGCCGCGGAGCCTACGAGCAGTACTTC. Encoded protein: CASSKALRDRGRGAYEQYF.

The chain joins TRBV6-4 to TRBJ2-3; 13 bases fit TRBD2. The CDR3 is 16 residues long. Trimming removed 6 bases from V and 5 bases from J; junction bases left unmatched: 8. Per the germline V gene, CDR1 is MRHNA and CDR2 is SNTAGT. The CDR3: CASSVGLAGAIDTQYF. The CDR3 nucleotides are TGTGCCAGCAGCGTTGGACTAGCGGGAGCAATAGATACGCAGTATTTT.

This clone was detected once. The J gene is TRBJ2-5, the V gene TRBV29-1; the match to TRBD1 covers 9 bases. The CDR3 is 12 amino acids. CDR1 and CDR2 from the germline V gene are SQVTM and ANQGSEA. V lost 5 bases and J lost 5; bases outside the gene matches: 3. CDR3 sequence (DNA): TGCAGCGTTTCCGGGACAGGGGAGACCCAGTACTTC. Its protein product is CSVSGTGETQYF.

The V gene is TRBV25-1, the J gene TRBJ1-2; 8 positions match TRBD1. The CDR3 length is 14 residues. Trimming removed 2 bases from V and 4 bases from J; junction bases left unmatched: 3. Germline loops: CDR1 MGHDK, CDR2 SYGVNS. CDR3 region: CASSEPGQAYGYTF. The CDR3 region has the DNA TGTGCCAGCAGTGAACCGGGACAGGCCTATGGCTACACCTTC.

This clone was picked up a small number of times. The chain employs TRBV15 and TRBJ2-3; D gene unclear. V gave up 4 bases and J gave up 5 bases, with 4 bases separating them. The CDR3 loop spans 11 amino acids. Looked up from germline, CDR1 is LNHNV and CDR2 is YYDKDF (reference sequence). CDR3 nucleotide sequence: TGTGCCACCAGCAAGCAAGATACGCAGTATTTT. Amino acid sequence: CATSKQDTQYF.

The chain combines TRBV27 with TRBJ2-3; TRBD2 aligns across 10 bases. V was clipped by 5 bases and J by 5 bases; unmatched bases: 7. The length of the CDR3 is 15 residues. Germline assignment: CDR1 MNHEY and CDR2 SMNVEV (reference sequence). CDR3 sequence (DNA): TGTGCCAGCAGTCGGCGAGCGGGAGGGGGAGATACGCAGTATTTT. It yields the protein CASSRRAGGGDTQYF.

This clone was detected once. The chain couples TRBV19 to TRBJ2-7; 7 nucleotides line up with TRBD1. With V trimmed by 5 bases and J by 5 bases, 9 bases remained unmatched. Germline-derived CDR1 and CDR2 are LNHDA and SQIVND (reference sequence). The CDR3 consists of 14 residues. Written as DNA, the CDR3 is TGTGCCAGTAGTCATCCCGACAGGGTACACGAGCAGTACTTC. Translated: CASSHPDRVHEQYF.

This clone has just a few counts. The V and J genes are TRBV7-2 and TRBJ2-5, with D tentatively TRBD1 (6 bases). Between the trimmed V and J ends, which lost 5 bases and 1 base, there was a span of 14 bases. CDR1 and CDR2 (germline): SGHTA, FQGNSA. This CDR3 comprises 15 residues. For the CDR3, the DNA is TGTGCCAGCAGCACCCAGGGGAAGGGCCAAGAGACCCAGTACTTC. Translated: CASSTQGKGQETQYF.

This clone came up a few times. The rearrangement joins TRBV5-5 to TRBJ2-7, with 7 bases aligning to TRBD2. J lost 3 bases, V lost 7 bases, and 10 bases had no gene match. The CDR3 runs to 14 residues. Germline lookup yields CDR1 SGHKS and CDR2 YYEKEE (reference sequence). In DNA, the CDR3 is TGTGCCAGCCACCTGGGAGGGACGTACTACGAGCAGTACTTC. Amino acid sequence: CASHLGGTYYEQYF.

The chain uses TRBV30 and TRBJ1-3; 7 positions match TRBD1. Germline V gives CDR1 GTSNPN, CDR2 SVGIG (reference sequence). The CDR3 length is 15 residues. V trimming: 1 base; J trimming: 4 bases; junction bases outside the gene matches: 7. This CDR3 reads CAWSALTGVGNTIYF. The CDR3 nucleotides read TGTGCCTGGAGTGCCCTAACAGGGGTGGGAAACACCATATATTTT.

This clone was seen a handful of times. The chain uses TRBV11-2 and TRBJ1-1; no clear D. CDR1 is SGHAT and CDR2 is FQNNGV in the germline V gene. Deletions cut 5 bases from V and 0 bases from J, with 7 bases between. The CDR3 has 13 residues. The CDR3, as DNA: TGTGCCAGCAGCCCAGGTCTGAACACTGAAGCTTTCTTT. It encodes CASSPGLNTEAFF.

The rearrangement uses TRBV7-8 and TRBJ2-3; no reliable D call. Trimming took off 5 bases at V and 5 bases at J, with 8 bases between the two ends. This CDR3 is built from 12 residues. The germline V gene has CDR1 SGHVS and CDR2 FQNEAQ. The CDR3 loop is CASSRSGDTQYF. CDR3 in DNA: TGTGCCAGCAGCCGGAGTGGAGATACGCAGTATTTT. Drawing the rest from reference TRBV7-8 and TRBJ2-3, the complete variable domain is GAGVSQSPRYKVAKRGQDVALRCDPISGHVSLFWYQQALGQGPEFLTYFQNEAQLDKSGLPSDRFFAERPEGSVSTLKIQRTQQEDSAVYLCASSRSGDTQYFGPGTRLTVL.

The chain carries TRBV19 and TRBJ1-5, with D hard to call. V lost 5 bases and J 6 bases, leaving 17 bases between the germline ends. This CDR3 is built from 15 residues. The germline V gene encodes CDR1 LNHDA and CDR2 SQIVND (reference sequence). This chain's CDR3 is CASSPSLHSGQPQHF. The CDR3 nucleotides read TGTGCCAGTAGTCCCAGTCTCCACTCGGGTCAGCCCCAGCATTTT. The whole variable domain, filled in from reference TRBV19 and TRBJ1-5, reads DGGITQSPKYLFRKEGQNVTLSCEQNLNHDAMYWYRQDPGQGLRLIYYSQIVNDFQKGDIAEGYSVSREKKESFPLTVTSAQKNPTAFYLCASSPSLHSGQPQHFGDGTRLSIL.

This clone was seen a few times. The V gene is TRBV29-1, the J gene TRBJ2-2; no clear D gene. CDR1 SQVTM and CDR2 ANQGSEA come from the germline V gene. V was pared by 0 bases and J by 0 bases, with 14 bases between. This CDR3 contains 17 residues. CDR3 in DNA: TGCAGCGTTGAAGATCCCCTCGTGAGCGCGAACACCGGGGAGCTGTTTTTT. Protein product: CSVEDPLVSANTGELFF.

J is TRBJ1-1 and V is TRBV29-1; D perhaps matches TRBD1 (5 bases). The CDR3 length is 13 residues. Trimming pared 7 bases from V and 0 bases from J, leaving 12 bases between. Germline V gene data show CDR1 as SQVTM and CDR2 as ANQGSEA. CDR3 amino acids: CSASGLMNTEAFF. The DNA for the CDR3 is TGCAGCGCTTCAGGGCTGATGAACACTGAAGCTTTCTTT.

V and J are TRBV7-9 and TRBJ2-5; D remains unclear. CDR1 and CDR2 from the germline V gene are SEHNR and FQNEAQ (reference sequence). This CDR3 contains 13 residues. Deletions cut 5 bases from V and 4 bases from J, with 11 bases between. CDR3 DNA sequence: TGTGCCAGCAGCCTAAGAGCCCTAGAGACCCAGTACTTC. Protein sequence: CASSLRALETQYF.

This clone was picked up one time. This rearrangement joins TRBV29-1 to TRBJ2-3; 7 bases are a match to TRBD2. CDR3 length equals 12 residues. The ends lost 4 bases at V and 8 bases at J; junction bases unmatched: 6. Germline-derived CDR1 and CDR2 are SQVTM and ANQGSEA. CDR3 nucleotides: TGCAGCGTTGGCCCGAGGGAGGGTACGCAGTATTTT. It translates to CSVGPREGTQYF.

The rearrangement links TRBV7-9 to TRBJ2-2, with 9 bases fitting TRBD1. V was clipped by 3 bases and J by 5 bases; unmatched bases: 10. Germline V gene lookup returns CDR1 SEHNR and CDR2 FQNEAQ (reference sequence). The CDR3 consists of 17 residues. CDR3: CASSFLPGQGNTGELFF. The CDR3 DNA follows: TGTGCCAGCAGCTTTCTTCCGGGACAGGGAAATACCGGGGAGCTGTTTTTT.

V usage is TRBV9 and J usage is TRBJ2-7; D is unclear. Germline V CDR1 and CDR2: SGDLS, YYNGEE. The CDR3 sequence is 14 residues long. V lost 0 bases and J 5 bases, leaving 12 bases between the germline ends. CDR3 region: CASSVEALSDEQYF. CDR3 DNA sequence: TGTGCCAGCAGCGTAGAAGCGCTGAGCGACGAGCAGTACTTC.

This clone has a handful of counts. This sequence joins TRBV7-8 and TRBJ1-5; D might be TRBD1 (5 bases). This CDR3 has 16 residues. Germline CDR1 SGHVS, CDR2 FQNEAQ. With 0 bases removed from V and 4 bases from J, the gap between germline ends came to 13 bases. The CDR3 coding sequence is TGTGCCAGCAGCTTAGCCTGGGGGGGTCGAAATCAGCCCCAGCATTTT. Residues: CASSLAWGGRNQPQHF.

The CDR3 sequence: CASSSGSSTYNEQFF. Here the CDR3 DNA reads TGCGCCAGCAGCAGCGGGTCGTCGACCTACAATGAGCAGTTCTTC. The V gene is TRBV5-1, the J gene TRBJ2-1; a weak D match, TRBD2 (6 bases). There are 15 residues in the CDR3. Between the trimmed V and J ends, which lost 4 bases and 2 bases, there was a span of 13 bases. Germline CDR1 reads SGHRS; CDR2 reads YFSETQ.

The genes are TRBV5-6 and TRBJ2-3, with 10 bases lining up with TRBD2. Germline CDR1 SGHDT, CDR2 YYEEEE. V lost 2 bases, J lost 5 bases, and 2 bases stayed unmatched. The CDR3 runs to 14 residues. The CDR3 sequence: CASSFVAGGDTQYF. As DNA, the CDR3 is TGTGCCAGCAGCTTTGTAGCGGGAGGAGATACGCAGTATTTT.

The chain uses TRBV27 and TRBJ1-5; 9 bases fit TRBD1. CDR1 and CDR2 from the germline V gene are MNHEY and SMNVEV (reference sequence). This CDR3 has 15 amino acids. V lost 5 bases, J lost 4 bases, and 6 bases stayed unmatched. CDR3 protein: CASSPTGGVNQPQHF. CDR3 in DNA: TGTGCCAGCAGTCCTACAGGGGGCGTTAATCAGCCCCAGCATTTT.

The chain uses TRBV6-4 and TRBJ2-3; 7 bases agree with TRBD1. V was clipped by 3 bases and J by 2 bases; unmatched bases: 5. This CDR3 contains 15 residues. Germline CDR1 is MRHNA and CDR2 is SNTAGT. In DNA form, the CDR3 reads TGTGCCAGCAGTGAACAGGGGTCCTCCACAGATACGCAGTATTTT. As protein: CASSEQGSSTDTQYF.

The CDR3 spells CASTPERRGLETQYF. The DNA for the CDR3 is TGTGCCAGCACCCCCGAAAGGCGGGGTTTGGAGACCCAGTACTTC. V is TRBV7-6 and J is TRBJ2-5, with a tentative D call TRBD2 (6 bases). Trimming pared 7 bases from V and 5 bases from J, leaving 20 bases between. Germline CDR1 and CDR2: SGHVS and FNYEAQ. The CDR3 has 15 residues.

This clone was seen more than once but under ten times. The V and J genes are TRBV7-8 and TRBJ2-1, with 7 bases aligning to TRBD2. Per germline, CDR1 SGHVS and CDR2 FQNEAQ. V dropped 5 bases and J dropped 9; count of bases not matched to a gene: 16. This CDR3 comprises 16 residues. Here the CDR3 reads CASSPRRPSGDGEQFF. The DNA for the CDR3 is TGTGCCAGCAGCCCACGGCGGCCTAGCGGCGACGGTGAGCAGTTCTTC.

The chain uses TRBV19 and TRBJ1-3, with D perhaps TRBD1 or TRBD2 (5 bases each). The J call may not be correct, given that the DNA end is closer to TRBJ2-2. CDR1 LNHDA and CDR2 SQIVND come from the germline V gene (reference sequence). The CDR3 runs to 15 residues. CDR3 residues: CASSPQGVRGGELFF. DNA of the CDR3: TGTGCCAGTAGTCCCCAGGGTGTTCGAGGGGGGGAGCTGTTTTTT.

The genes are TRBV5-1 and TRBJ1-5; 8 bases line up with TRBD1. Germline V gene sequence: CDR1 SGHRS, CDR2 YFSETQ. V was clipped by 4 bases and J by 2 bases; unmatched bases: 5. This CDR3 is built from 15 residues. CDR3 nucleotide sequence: TGCGCCAGCAGCATCGGACAGGGCGGCAATCAGCCCCAGCATTTT. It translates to CASSIGQGGNQPQHF. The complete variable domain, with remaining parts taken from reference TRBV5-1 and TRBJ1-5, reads KAGVTQTPRYLIKTRGQQVTLSCSPISGHRSVSWYQQTPGQGLQFLFEYFSETQRNKGNFPGRFSGRQFSNSRSEMNVSTLELGDSALYLCASSIGQGGNQPQHFGDGTRLSIL.

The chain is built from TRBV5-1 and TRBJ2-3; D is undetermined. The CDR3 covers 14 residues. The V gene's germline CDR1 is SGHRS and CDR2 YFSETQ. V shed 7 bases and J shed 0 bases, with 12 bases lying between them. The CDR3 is CASWLGLSTDTQYF. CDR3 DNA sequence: TGCGCCAGCTGGCTGGGCCTCAGCACAGATACGCAGTATTTT.

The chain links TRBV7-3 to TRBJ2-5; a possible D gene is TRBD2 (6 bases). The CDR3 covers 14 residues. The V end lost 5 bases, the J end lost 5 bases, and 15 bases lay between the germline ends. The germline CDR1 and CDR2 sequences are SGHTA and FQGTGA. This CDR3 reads CASSRRDGGETQYF. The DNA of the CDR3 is TGTGCCAGCAGCCGACGAGATGGGGGGGAGACCCAGTACTTC.

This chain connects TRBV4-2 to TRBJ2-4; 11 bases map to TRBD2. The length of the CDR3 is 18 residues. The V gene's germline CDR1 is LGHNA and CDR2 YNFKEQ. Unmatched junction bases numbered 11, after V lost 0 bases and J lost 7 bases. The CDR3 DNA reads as TGTGCCAGCAGCCAAGATACCCGTGTAGCGGGGGGGCGTAACATTCAGTACTTC. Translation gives CASSQDTRVAGGRNIQYF.